The T cell receptor (beta chain) under discussion was sequenced for a study of OX40 agonist ivuxolimab in advanced cancers. CDR1 is SGHDT and CDR2 is YYEEEE in the germline V gene. V lost 2 bases and J 0 bases, leaving 15 bases between the germline ends. This CDR3 spans 18 amino acids. Assay: immunoSEQ multiplex PCR; the TCRdb copy retains only in-frame clones and omits some. The table includes around 40,000 clones, around three quarters detected once. This clone was recorded once. Samples of blood were obtained at baseline, on cycle 4 day 1, and on cycle 7 day 1. Source: CD4+ or CD8+ T cells sorted from blood, taken in a trial of the OX40 agonist ivuxolimab. V gene TRBV5-6 combines with J gene TRBJ2-6; no definite D call. The sequence came from an adult with an advanced solid tumor such as melanoma, head and neck, liver or kidney cancer. CDR3 bases: TGTGCCAGCAGCTTTAGGACCTTAGTGGGCTCTGGGGCCAACGTCCTGACTTTC. Translated: CASSFRTLVGSGANVLTF.